This T cell receptor beta chain originates from a study of cytomegalovirus exposure and HLA in healthy donors. As regards this clone: As yet, its antigen is unknown.

Trimming at V came to 5 bases and at J to 5 bases, leaving 12 bases not matched to a gene. Looked up from germline, CDR1 is LNHNV and CDR2 is YYDKDF (reference sequence). The CDR3 runs 15 residues. Findings and caveats of the study: The study listed some 160 cytomegalovirus-associated TCR beta chains.

60 Vbeta and 13 Jbeta primers were used in PCR. TCRdb's table, derived via immunoSEQ multiplex PCR, lists solely in-frame clones and lacks some. The repertoire includes 120,000 or so clones, nearly 80% of them detected once, and 6% to 8% sits in the top ten. The TCR comes from a woman aged 35 to 49 in good health and CMV-seronegative. The sequenced sample was PBMCs. The chain recombines TRBV15 with TRBJ2-7, with 7 bases matching TRBD1. The CDR3 sequence: CATSGVRGLSDEQYF. DNA for the CDR3: TGTGCCACCAGCGGGGTGAGGGGGCTTTCGGACGAGCAGTACTTC.